The clone carrying this T cell receptor beta chain was observed a handful of times. The record originates from a study of cytomegalovirus exposure and HLA in healthy donors. V lost 5 bases and J lost 6; bases outside the gene matches: 2. Germline lookup yields CDR1 MNHEY and CDR2 SMNVEV (reference sequence). This CDR3 has 12 amino acids. PCR amplification relied on 60 Vbeta primers (plus 13 Jbeta primers). Assay: immunoSEQ multiplex PCR; the TCRdb copy retains only in-frame clones and omits some. In the table there are approximately 140,000 clones, approximately 77% of which are singletons. Sequenced input: PBMCs. This chain links TRBV27 with TRBJ2-3; 7 nucleotides line up with TRBD1. This TCR was sampled from a woman aged 50 to 60 in good health and CMV-seronegative. Here the CDR3 reads CASSPTGDTQYF. The CDR3 region has the DNA TGTGCCAGCAGTCCGACAGGGGATACGCAGTATTTT.